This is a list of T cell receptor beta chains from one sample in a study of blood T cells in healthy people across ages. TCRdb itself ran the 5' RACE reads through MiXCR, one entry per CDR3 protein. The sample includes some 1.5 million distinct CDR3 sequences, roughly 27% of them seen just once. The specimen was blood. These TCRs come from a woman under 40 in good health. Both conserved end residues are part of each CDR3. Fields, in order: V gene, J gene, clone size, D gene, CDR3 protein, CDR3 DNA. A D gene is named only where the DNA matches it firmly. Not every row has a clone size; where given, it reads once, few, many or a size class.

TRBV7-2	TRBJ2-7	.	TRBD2	CASSPSVAGGSEQYF	TGTGCCAGCAGCCCTAGCGTAGCGGGAGGCTCCGAGCAGTACTTC
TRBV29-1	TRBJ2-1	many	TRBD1	CSAGDRGLDEQFF	TGCAGCGCCGGGGACAGGGGGCTTGATGAGCAGTTCTTC
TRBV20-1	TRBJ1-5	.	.	CSAKDATSNQPQHF	TGCAGTGCTAAGGATGCAACTAGCAATCAGCCCCAGCATTTT
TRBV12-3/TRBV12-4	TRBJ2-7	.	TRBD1	CASSSRQGKDYEQYF	TGTGCCAGCAGCTCACGACAGGGGAAGGACTACGAGCAGTACTTC
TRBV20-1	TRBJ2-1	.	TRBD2	CSADPGLGNEQFF	TGCAGTGCTGACCCGGGACTAGGCAATGAGCAGTTCTTC
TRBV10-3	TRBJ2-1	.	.	CAISDSAGHQFF	TGTGCCATCAGTGATTCGGCAGGGCACCAGTTCTTC
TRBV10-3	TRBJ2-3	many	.	CAISEGGGRIDTQYF	TGTGCCATCAGTGAAGGAGGGGGGCGCATAGATACGCAGTATTTT
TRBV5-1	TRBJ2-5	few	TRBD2	CASRRGGDPYQETQYF	TGCGCCAGCAGGCGGGGGGGAGACCCGTACCAAGAGACCCAGTACTTC
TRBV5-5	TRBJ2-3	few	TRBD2	CASSPRGLAGTDTQYF	TGTGCCAGCAGCCCACGAGGACTAGCGGGCACAGATACGCAGTATTTT
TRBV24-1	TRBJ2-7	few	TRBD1	CATSDGQGANEQYF	TGTGCCACCAGCGACGGACAGGGGGCCAACGAGCAGTACTTC
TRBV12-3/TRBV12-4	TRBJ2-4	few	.	CASSSYLGSGENIQYF	TGTGCCAGCAGTTCCTACCTCGGGTCAGGAGAAAACATTCAGTACTTC
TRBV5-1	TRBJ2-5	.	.	CASSLVSARSQETQYF	TGCGCCAGCAGCTTGGTTAGCGCCCGTTCACAAGAGACCCAGTACTTC
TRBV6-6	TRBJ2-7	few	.	CASGADIYEQYF	TGTGCCAGCGGAGCGGACATCTACGAGCAGTACTTC
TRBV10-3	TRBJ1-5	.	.	CAISEYEDQPQHF	TGTGCCATCAGTGAGTACGAGGATCAGCCCCAGCATTTT
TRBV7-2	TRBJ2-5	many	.	CASSQAGYQETQYF	TGTGCCAGCAGCCAAGCAGGGTACCAAGAGACCCAGTACTTC
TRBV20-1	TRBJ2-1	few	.	CSASGPEQFF	TGCAGTGCTAGTGGTCCTGAGCAGTTCTTC
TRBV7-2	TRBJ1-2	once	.	CTSTSRPGTVNYGYTF	TGTACCAGCACCTCACGGCCCGGGACGGTTAACTATGGCTACACCTTC
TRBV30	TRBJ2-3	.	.	CAWSGGAPTDTQYF	TGTGCCTGGAGTGGGGGGGCCCCCACAGATACGCAGTATTTT
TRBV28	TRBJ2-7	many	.	CASSPRVFLNEQYF	TGTGCCAGCAGCCCAAGAGTGTTTCTTAACGAGCAGTACTTC
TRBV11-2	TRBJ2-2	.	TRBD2	CASSPGTSGRFVTGELFF	TGTGCCAGCAGCCCCGGGACTAGCGGGAGATTTGTCACCGGGGAGCTGTTTTTT
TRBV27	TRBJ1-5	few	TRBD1	CASRRDRGANQPQHF	TGTGCCAGCAGGCGGGACAGGGGCGCTAATCAGCCCCAGCATTTT
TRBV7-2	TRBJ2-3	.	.	CASSLVAQSPGTGTQYF	TGTGCCAGCAGCTTAGTGGCCCAGTCGCCGGGCACAGGTACGCAGTATTTT
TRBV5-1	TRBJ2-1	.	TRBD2	CASSLVAGLAYNEQFF	TGCGCCAGCAGCTTAGTAGCGGGTCTGGCCTACAATGAACAGTTCTTC
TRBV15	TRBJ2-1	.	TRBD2	CATSSGAWTSGRINEQFF	TGTGCCACCAGCAGTGGGGCGTGGACTAGCGGGAGAATTAATGAGCAGTTCTTC
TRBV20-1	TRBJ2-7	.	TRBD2	CSTRDEQAGTYEQYF	TGCAGTACTAGAGATGAACAAGCGGGAACTTACGAGCAGTACTTC
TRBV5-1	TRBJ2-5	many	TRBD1	CASSWTGDRETQYF	TGCGCCAGCAGCTGGACAGGGGATCGGGAGACCCAGTACTTC
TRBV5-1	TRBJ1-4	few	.	CASSQQSSNEKLFF	TGCGCCAGCAGCCAACAGTCTTCTAATGAAAAACTGTTTTTT
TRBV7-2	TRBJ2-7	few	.	CASSRAQEGEQYF	TGTGCCAGCAGCCGTGCGCAGGAAGGCGAGCAGTACTTC
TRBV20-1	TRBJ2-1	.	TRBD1	CSARPPGGNEQFF	TGCAGTGCTAGGCCCCCAGGGGGAAATGAGCAGTTCTTC
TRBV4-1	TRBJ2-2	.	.	CASSQAPSGSPGELFF	TGCGCCAGCAGCCAAGCCCCCTCTGGGTCTCCCGGGGAGCTGTTTTTT
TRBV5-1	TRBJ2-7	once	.	CASSSGTDWGEQYF	TGCGCCAGCAGCTCTGGGACTGATTGGGGGGAGCAGTACTTC
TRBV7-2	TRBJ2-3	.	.	CASSGGAGVTDTQYF	TGTGCCAGCAGTGGGGGCGCGGGAGTAACAGATACGCAGTATTTT
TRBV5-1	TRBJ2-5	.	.	CASSLGGRTYQETQYF	TGCGCCAGCAGCTTGGGGGGGCGAACGTACCAAGAGACCCAGTACTTC
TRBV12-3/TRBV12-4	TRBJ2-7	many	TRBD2	CASLAGESSEQYF	TGTGCCAGCCTAGCGGGGGAAAGTAGCGAGCAGTACTTC
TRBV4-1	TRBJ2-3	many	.	CASSQVSAASTDTQYF	TGCGCCAGCAGCCAAGTATCGGCGGCCAGCACAGATACGCAGTATTTT
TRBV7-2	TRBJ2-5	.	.	CASSPGTTRETQYF	TGTGCCAGCAGCCCAGGGACAACACGAGAGACCCAGTACTTC
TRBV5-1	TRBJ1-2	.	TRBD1	CASSPGQGRNYGYTF	TGCGCCAGCAGCCCGGGACAGGGGAGGAATTATGGCTACACCTTC
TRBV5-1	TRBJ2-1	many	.	CASSLSTNEQFF	TGCGCCAGCAGCTTGAGTACCAATGAGCAGTTCTTC
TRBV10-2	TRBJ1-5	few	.	CASSGKRSGQPQHF	TGCGCCAGCAGTGGGAAGAGATCAGGTCAGCCCCAGCATTTT
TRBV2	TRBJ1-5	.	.	CASSEGRRARNSNQPQHF	TGTGCCAGCAGTGAGGGCAGGAGAGCCCGAAATAGCAATCAGCCCCAGCATTTT
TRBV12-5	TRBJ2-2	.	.	CASGQQGGGELFF	TGTGCTAGTGGCCAGCAGGGAGGTGGGGAGCTGTTTTTT
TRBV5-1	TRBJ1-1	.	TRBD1	CASSFGQGSEAFF	TGCGCCAGCAGTTTTGGACAGGGCTCTGAAGCTTTCTTT
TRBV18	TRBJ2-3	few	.	CASSPTLGDTQYF	TGTGCCAGCTCACCGACCCTGGGGGATACGCAGTATTTT
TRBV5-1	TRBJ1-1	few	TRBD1	CASSLDRVRQNTEAFF	TGCGCCAGCAGCCTGGACAGGGTTCGGCAGAACACTGAAGCTTTCTTT
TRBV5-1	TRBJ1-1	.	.	CASRPQGMNTEAFF	TGCGCCAGTAGACCTCAGGGTATGAACACTGAAGCTTTCTTT
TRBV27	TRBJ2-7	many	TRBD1	CASSGRQGYEQYF	TGTGCCAGCAGTGGGCGACAGGGGTACGAGCAGTACTTC
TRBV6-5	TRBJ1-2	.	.	CASSYSGDGYAF	TGTGCCAGCAGTTACTCGGGGGACGGCTACGCCTTC
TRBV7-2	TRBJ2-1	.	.	CASSSPPRTNEQFF	TGTGCCAGCAGCTCTCCTCCCCGGACAAATGAGCAGTTCTTC
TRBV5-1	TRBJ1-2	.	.	CASSPDSGRSPLGYTF	TGCGCCAGCAGCCCTGATAGCGGCAGGTCGCCCCTTGGCTACACCTTC
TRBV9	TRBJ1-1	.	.	CASSGQNTEAFF	TGTGCCAGCAGCGGACAAAACACTGAAGCTTTCTTT
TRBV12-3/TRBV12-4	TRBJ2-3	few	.	CASSFRDARADTQYF	TGTGCCAGCAGTTTCAGGGACGCGAGGGCAGATACGCAGTATTTT
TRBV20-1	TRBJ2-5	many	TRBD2	CSAMRGAGETQYF	TGCAGTGCTATGCGGGGGGCGGGGGAGACCCAGTACTTC
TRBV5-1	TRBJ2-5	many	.	CASSLDGKETQYF	TGCGCCAGCAGCTTGGACGGGAAAGAGACCCAGTACTTC
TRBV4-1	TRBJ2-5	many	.	CASSQEQGRTQYF	TGCGCCAGCAGCCAAGAGCAGGGTAGGACCCAGTACTTC